This T cell receptor beta chain derives from a study of cytotoxic CD8 clonotypes in ibrutinib-treated CLL. Notes on this clone: No antigen is known for it.

Findings of the study overall: The clonality rise at ibrutinib response reflected private clonotype expansion.

Sequencing was designed to attain a depth spanning 1 in 200,000 to 1 in 1 million T cells. The data were produced by immunoSEQ multiplex PCR, yet TCRdb's version contains in-frame clones alone and is incomplete. Found here are 15,000 to 20,000 clones, 68% of them singletons; the top ten hold 18%. CDR1 and CDR2 (germline): SQVTM, ANQGSEA. J was trimmed by 6 bases and V by 2 bases; bases with no gene match: 9. The CDR3 sequence is 14 residues long. The chain links TRBV29-1 to TRBJ2-7, with TRBD1 matching over 8 bases. Material: PBMCs, obtained before ibrutinib treatment. This TCR derives from a human donor with chronic lymphocytic leukemia. CDR3 sequence: CSVERSQGAGEQYF. The CDR3, as DNA: TGCAGCGTTGAAAGGTCGCAGGGGGCAGGCGAGCAGTACTTC.